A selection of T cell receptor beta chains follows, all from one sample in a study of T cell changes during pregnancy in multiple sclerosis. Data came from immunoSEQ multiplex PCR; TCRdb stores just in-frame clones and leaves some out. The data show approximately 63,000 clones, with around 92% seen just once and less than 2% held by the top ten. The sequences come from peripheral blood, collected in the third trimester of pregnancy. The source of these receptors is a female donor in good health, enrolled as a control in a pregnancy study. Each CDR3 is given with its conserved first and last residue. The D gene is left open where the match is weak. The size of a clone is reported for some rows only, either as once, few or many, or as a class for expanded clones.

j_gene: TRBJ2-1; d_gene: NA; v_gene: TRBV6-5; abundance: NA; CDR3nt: TGTGCCAGCAGTAGGCAGAGTAGGGGGAACAATGAGCAGTTCTTC; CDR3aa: CASSRQSRGNNEQFF
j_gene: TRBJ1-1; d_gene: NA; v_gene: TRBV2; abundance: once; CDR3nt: TGTGCCAGCAGTGAAAAGCTATGGTCAATTATGAACACTGAAGCTTTCTTT; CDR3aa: CASSEKLWSIMNTEAFF
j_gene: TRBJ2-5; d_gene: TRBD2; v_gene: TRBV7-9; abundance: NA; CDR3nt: TGTGCCAGCAGCTTCAGACTAGCGGGAGAGACCCAGTACTTC; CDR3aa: CASSFRLAGETQYF
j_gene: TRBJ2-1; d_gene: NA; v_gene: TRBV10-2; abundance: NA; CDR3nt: TGCGCCAGCAGTTGGCAGGGTAGTAGCAATGAGCAGTTCTTC; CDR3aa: CASSWQGSSNEQFF
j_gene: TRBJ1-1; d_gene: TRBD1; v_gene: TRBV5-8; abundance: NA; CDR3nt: TGTGCCAGCAGCTTGTTGCAGGGGGCAGGGACTGAAGCTTTCTTT; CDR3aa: CASSLLQGAGTEAFF
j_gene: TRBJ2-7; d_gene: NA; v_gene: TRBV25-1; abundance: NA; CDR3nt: TGTGCCAGCAGTGAATTCGGGGGGCGGAACGAGCAGTACTTC; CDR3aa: CASSEFGGRNEQYF
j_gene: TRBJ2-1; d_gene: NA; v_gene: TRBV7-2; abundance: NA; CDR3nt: TGTGCCAGCAGCTTAGTCAGGGATCGATGGGAGCAGTTCTTC; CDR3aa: CASSLVRDRWEQFF
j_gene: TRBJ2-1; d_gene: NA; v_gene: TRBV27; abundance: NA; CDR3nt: TGTGCCAGCTCGGGGGTCCACAATGAGCAGTTCTTC; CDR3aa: CASSGVHNEQFF
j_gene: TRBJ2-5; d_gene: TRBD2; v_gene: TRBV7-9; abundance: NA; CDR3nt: TGTGCCAGCAGCCACCGTGGGGGGGGGACCCAGTACTTC; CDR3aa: CASSHRGGGTQYF
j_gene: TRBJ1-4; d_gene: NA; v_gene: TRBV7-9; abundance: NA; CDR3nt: TGTGCCAGCAGCTTAACAAGCGCCCAAGGACAGTGGGTTTTT; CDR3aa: CASSLTSAQGQWVF
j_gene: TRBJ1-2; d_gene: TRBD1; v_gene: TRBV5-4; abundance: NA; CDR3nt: TGTGCCAGCAGCTTCCAGGGGGCGATGGGCTACACCTTC; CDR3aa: CASSFQGAMGYTF
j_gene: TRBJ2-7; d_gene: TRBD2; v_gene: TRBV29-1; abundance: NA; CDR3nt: TGCAGCGTTGTCCTGGGAGGGGAGAAGCAGTACTTC; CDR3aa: CSVVLGGEKQYF
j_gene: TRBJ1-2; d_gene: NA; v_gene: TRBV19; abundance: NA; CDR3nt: TGTGCCAGTAGTATCGAGGGTCTATATGGCTACACCTTC; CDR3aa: CASSIEGLYGYTF
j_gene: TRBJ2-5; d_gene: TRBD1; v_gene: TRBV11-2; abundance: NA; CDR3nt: TGTGCCAGCAAGGGTGGCAGGGGGCTAGAGACCCAGTACTTC; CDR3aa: CASKGGRGLETQYF
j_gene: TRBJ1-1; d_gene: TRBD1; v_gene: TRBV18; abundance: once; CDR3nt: TGTGCCAGCTCCCGCAGGATTATAGAGACAGGGGGTCTTACTGAAGCTTTCTTT; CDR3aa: CASSRRIIETGGLTEAFF
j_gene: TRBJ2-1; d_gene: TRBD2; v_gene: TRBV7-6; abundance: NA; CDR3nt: TGTGCCAGCAGCTTGGCGGGAGGGATGGCCTACAATGAGCAGTTCTTC; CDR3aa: CASSLAGGMAYNEQFF
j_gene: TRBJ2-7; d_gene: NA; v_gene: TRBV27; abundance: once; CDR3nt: TGTGCCAGCAGTCCCTCTTCCTCCTACGAGCAGTACTTC; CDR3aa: CASSPSSSYEQYF
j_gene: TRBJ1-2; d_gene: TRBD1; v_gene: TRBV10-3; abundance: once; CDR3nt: TGTGCCATCAGTGGACAGGGTATGAGCTATGGCTACACCTTC; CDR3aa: CAISGQGMSYGYTF
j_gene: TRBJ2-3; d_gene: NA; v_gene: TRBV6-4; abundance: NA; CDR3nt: TGTGCCAGCAGTGACGGGAGGCGGGCCCCCACAGATACGCAGTATTTT; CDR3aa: CASSDGRRAPTDTQYF
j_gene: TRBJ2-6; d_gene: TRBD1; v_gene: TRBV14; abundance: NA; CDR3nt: TGTGCCAGCAGTCTTACAGGGGCTGGGGCCAACGTCCTGACTTTC; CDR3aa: CASSLTGAGANVLTF
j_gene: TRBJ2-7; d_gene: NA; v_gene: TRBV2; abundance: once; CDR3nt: TGTGCCAGCACGACCGAGGACGAGCAGTACTTC; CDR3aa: CASTTEDEQYF
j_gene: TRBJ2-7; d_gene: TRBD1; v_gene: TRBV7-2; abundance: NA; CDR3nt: TGTGCCAGCAGCCCCGGACAGGGTGTAACCTACGAGCAGTACTTC; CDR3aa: CASSPGQGVTYEQYF
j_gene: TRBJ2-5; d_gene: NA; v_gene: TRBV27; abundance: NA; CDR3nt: TGTGCCAGCAGTGCACGGGGATTCCAAGAGACCCAGTACTTC; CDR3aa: CASSARGFQETQYF
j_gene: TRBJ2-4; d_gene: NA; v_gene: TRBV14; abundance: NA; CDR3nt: TGTGCCAGCAGCCACGCCCCAGGGGGGACTGAAAACATTCAGTACTTC; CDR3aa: CASSHAPGGTENIQYF
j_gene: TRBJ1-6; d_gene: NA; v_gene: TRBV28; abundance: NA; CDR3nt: TGTGCCAGCAGTTCGGGGTCCTATAATTCACCCCTCCACTTT; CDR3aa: CASSSGSYNSPLHF
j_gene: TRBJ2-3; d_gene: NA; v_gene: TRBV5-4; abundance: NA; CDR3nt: TGTGCCAGCAGCCCTCGGACTAGCACAGATACGCAGTATTTT; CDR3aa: CASSPRTSTDTQYF
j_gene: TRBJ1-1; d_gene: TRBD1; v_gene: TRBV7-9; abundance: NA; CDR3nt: TGTGCCAGCAGCTTAGCGAAAACAGGGGAAAGGGGGACTGAAGCTTTCTTT; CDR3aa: CASSLAKTGERGTEAFF
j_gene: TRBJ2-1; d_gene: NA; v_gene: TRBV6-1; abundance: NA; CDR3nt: TGTGCCAGCAGTGAACGGGGAGGTGGGGCTACTAGCTACCCTGAGCAGTTCTTC; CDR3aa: CASSERGGGATSYPEQFF
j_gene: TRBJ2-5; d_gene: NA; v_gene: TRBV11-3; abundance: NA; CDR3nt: TGTGCCAGCAGCCTGACTATTAAAGAGACCCAGTACTTC; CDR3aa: CASSLTIKETQYF
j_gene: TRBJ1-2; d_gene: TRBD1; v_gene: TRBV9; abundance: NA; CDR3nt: TGTGCCAGCAGCGTAGGAGGCCAGACAGGGTTTGGCTACACCTTC; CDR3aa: CASSVGGQTGFGYTF
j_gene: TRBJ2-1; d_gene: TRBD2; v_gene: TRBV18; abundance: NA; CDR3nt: TGTGCCAGCTCACCACTATTGACTAGCGACGAGCAGTTCTTC; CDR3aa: CASSPLLTSDEQFF
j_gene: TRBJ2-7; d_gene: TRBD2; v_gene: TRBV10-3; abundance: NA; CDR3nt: TGTGCCATCAGACGCGGGGGGCTCGGCTCCTACGAGCAGTACTTC; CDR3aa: CAIRRGGLGSYEQYF
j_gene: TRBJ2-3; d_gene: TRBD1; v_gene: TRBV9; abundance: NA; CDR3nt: TGTGCCAGCAGTACTCGTGGACAGGGATTTGCAGATACGCAGTATTTT; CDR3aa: CASSTRGQGFADTQYF
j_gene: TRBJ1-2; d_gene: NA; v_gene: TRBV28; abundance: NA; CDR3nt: TGTGCCAGTAGACAGCCCGGTTTGGGCTACACCTTC; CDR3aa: CASRQPGLGYTF
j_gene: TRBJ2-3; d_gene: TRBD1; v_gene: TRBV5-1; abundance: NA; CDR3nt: TGCGCCAGCAGCTTGTCCTACGGGACAGGGACAGATACGCAGTATTTT; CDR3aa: CASSLSYGTGTDTQYF
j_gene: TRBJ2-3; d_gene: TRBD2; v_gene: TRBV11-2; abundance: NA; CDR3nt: TGTGCCAGCAGCCCCCGTCTAGCGGGAAGCACAGATACGCAGTATTTT; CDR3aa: CASSPRLAGSTDTQYF
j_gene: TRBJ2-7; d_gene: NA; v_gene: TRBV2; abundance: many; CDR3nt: TGTGCCAGCAAGCAATTGGCGCAGGGGTACGAGCAGTACTTC; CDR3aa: CASKQLAQGYEQYF
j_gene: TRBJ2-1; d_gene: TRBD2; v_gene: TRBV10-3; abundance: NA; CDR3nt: TGTGCCAGCTCGGGGGAGGGCCTGATTTATGAGCAGTTCTTC; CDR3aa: CASSGEGLIYEQFF
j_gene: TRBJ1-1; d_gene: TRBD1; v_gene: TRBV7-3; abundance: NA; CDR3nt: TGTGCCAGCAGCTTAGAGGGGGCGCAGAGAGCTTTCTTT; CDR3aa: CASSLEGAQRAFF
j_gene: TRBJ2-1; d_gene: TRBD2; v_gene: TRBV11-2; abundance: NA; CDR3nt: TGTGCCAGCAGCTCCTCCGGACTAGCGGGAGGCCTGCAGTTCTTC; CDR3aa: CASSSSGLAGGLQFF
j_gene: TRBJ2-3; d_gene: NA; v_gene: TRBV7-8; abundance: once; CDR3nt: TGTGCCAGCCGACCGCGGGGCACAGATACGCAGTATTTT; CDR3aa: CASRPRGTDTQYF
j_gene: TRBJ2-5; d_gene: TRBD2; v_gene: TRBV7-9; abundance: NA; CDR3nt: TGTGCCAGCAGCCGTGGGACTAGCGGGAGGGCCGGCCAAGAGACCCAGTACTTC; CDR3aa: CASSRGTSGRAGQETQYF
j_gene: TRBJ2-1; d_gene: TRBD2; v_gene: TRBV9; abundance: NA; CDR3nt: TGTGCCAGCAGCGTAGTGGGAGGGATGGTCAATGAGCAGTTCTTC; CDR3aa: CASSVVGGMVNEQFF
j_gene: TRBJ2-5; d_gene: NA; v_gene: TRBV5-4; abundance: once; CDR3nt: TGTGCCAGCAGCTCGCCTGGGGGGGGGCTGGGAGAGACCCAGTACTTC; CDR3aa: CASSSPGGGLGETQYF
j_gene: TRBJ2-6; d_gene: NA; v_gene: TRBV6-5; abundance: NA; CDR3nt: TGTGCCAGCAGTTACTCTCTTCGCTCTGGGGCCAACGTCCTGACTTTC; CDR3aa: CASSYSLRSGANVLTF
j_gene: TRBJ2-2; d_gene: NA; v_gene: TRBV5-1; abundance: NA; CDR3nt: TGCGCCAGCAGCTCGACAGGGAACACCGGGGAGCTGTTTTTT; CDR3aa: CASSSTGNTGELFF
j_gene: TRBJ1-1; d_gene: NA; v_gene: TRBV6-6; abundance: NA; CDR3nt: TGTGCCGGCAAAGCTCCGGGAACTGAAGCTTTCTTT; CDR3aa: CAGKAPGTEAFF
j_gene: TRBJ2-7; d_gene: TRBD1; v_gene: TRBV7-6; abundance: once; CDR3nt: TGTGCCAGCAGCTTAGGAGGACAGGGTCTCCTACCCTACGAGCAGTACTTC; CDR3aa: CASSLGGQGLLPYEQYF
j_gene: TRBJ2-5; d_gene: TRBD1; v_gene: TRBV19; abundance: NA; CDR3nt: TGTGCCAGTAGTATCCGGACAGGGGGCGGGTCTTGGACCCAGTACTTC; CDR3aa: CASSIRTGGGSWTQYF
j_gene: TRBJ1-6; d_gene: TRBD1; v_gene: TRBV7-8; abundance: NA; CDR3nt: TGTGCCAGCAGCTTAGTCTCCACCGGGACAGGGTCTTCACCCCTCCACTTT; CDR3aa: CASSLVSTGTGSSPLHF
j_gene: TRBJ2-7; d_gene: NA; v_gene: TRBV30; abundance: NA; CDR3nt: TGTGCCTGGAGTATACAGGAAGGTTACGAGCAGTACTTC; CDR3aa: CAWSIQEGYEQYF
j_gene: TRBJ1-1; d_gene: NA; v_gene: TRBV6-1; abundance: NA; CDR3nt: TGTGCCAGCAGTTCTATGGACGGAGGAGAAGCTTTCTTT; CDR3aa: CASSSMDGGEAFF